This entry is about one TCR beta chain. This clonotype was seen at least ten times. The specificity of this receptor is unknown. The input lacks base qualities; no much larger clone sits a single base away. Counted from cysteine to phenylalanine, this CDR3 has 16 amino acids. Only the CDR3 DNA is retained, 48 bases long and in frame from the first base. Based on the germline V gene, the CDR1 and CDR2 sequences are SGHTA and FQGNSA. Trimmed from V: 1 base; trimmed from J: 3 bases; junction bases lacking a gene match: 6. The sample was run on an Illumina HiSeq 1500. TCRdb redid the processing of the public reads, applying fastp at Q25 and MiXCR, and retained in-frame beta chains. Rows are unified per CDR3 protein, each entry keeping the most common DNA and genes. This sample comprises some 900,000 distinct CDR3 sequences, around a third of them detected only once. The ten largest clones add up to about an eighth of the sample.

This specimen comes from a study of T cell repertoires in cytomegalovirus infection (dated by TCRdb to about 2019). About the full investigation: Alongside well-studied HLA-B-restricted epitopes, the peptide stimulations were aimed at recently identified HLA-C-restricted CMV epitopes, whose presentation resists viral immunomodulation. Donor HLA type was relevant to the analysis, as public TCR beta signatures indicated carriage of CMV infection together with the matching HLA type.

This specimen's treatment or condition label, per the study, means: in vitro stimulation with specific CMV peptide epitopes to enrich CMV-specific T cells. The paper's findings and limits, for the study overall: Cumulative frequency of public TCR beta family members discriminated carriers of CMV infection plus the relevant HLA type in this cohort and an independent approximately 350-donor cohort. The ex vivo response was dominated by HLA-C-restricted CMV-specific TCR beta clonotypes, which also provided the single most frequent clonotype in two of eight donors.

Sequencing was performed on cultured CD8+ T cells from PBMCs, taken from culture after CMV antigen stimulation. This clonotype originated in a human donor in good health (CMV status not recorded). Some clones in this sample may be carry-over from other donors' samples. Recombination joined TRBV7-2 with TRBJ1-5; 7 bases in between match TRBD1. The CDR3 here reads CASSLEWGQFNQPQHF. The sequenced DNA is TGTGCCAGCAGCTTAGAGTGGGGACAGTTCAATCAGCCCCAGCATTTT.